Listed here are 20 T cell receptor beta chains from one sample, sequenced in a study of Graves' ophthalmopathy and Graves' hyperthyroidism. CDR3 regions of TCR beta were amplified from RNA transcripts. HTBI primers were employed in first-round RT-PCR, then a second-round multiplex PCR followed. Using its own MiXCR run on the multiplex PCR reads, TCRdb lists one record per CDR3 protein. The profile shows around 590,000 distinct CDR3 sequences, roughly 39% of them singletons. What was sequenced was peripheral blood or thyroid tissue (not recorded which). These receptors all come from an adult man with Graves' hyperthyroidism.

This clonotype was seen a single time. The conserved phenylalanine or tryptophan normally closing the CDR3 is absent here, so this likely arose from a read error. The gene calls are TRBV7-2 and TRBJ1-6, with 8 positions matching TRBD1. The CDR3 extends over 16 amino acids. Germline values: CDR1 SGHTA, CDR2 FQGNSA. Unmatched junction bases numbered 10, after V lost 5 bases and J lost 7 bases. The CDR3 DNA is TGTGCCAGCAGCCCGACCGGGACAGGTGGAAATTCACCCCTCCACCTT. It codes for CASSPTGTGGNSPLHL.

This clonotype was observed at least ten times. The V and J genes are TRBV12-3 or TRBV12-4 and TRBJ1-1; D call uncertain. The CDR3 runs 11 residues. Deletions cut 7 bases from V and 3 bases from J, with 6 bases between. Here the CDR3 DNA reads TGTGCCAGCACCTTTCACACTGAAGCTTTCTTT. Its protein is CASTFHTEAFF.

This clonotype was counted ten times or more. This chain links TRBV25-1 with TRBJ2-7, with 10 bases fitting TRBD2. Germline V gives CDR1 MGHDK, CDR2 SYGVNS. V lost 5 bases to trimming and J lost 0 bases; unmatched junction nucleotides: 4. CDR3 length: 15 amino acids. This CDR3 reads CASSTSGRASYEQYF. The CDR3 nucleotides are TGTGCCAGCAGTACAAGCGGGAGGGCCTCCTACGAGCAGTACTTC.

With regard to this clonotype: Lacking the conserved final phenylalanine or tryptophan, this CDR3 likely reflects a read error. It is unclear where the CDR3 begins or ends on the DNA, so no DNA is shown, and the CDR3 is as TCRdb lists it. The gene calls are TRBV12-3 or TRBV12-4 and TRBJ2-5; whether TRBD2, the table's D call, matches the DNA was not checked. The CDR3 is 8 residues long, counting both termini. This CDR3 reads CASSLVAG.

This clonotype occurred a few times. The chain has TRBV20-1 and TRBJ1-1, with D hard to call. The CDR3 extends over 13 amino acids. In germline, CDR1 is DFQATT, CDR2 SNEGSKA (reference sequence). V was pared by 1 base and J by 0 bases, with 6 bases between. The CDR3 protein is CSARAELNTEAFF. The CDR3 region has the DNA TGCAGTGCTAGAGCGGAGCTGAACACTGAAGCTTTCTTT.

The V and J genes are TRBV7-9 and TRBJ2-7, with D perhaps being TRBD1 or TRBD2 (5 bases each). Germline V gene data show CDR1 as SEHNR and CDR2 as FQNEAQ (reference sequence). The CDR3 is 14 amino acids. V was cut by 6 bases and J by 2 bases, with 14 bases left in between. This CDR3 is CASRRGGGTYEQYF. As DNA, the CDR3 is TGTGCCAGCAGACGGGGCGGAGGCACCTACGAGCAGTACTTC.

This clonotype has a count of ten or more. The rearrangement links TRBV7-8 to TRBJ1-6, with D tentatively TRBD1 (5 bases). V lost 0 bases, J lost 7 bases, and 10 bases lay in between. Germline CDR1 and CDR2: SGHVS and FQNEAQ. The CDR3 covers 15 residues. CDR3 residues: CASSLALGRNSPLHF. In DNA, the CDR3 is TGTGCCAGCAGCTTAGCGCTGGGACGGAATTCACCCCTCCACTTT.

This clonotype was observed a handful of times. The V call is TRBV29-1, the J call TRBJ2-5; D call uncertain. V dropped 3 bases and J dropped 2 bases, with 7 bases sitting between them. The CDR3 has 12 residues. Germline CDR1 and CDR2: SQVTM and ANQGSEA. CDR3 DNA: TGCAGCGTTGAGACTGCTCAAGAGACCCAGTACTTC. It translates to CSVETAQETQYF.

With respect to this clonotype: This CDR3 fails to terminate in the conserved phenylalanine or tryptophan, so it likely reflects a read error. Because the CDR3's place on the DNA is in doubt, the DNA is left out and the CDR3 is given as listed by TCRdb. The rearrangement joins TRBV10-2 to TRBJ2-7; the table assigns TRBD2, which was not confirmed against the DNA. With termini counted, the CDR3 has 8 amino acids. CDR1 and CDR2 (germline): WSHSY, SAAADI. CDR3 region: CASASVAG.

The sample holds a few counts of this clonotype. This chain joins TRBV19 and TRBJ1-5; D may be TRBD1 (5 bases). CDR1 is LNHDA, CDR2 SQIVND, per germline (reference sequence). V was pared by 6 bases and J by 5 bases, with 8 bases between. CDR3 length: 12 residues. The CDR3 DNA reads as TGTGCCAGTAGGGCAGGGTATCAGCCCCAGCATTTT. Protein: CASRAGYQPQHF.

At least ten counts were recorded for this clonotype. The chain has TRBV5-1 and TRBJ2-7; no clear D gene. The CDR3 runs to 16 residues. With 0 bases removed from V and 2 bases from J, the gap between germline ends came to 15 bases. Germline lookup yields CDR1 SGHRS and CDR2 YFSETQ. CDR3 in amino acids: CASSLAGRPRAYEQYF. For the CDR3, the DNA is TGCGCCAGCAGCTTGGCCGGACGCCCACGGGCCTACGAGCAGTACTTC.

J is TRBJ1-6 and V is TRBV5-1; D is possibly TRBD1 (5 bases). The CDR3 runs 15 residues. Trimming removed 3 bases from V and 5 bases from J, with 12 bases in between. Germline V gene sequence: CDR1 SGHRS, CDR2 YFSETQ. The CDR3 DNA follows: TGCGCCAGCAGCTCCGGCGGGGGGAATAATTCACCCCTCCACTTT. Encoded protein: CASSSGGGNNSPLHF.

Regarding this clonotype: It may be a read error: a sequence one base away is much more abundant. The chain is built from TRBV7-9 and TRBJ2-7, with 9 bases that match TRBD1. The CDR3 spans 17 residues. Germline V CDR1 and CDR2: SEHNR, FQNEAQ (reference sequence). CDR3 region: CVSSSPKTGGTHYEQYF. The CDR3 DNA sequence: TGTGTCAGCAGCTCACCTAAGACAGGGGGGACCCACTACGAGCAGTACTTC.

The sample holds a few counts of this clonotype. Here the CDR3 DNA reads TGCGCCAGCAGCCATAGACAGGCAATGAACACTGAAGCTTTCTTT. Residues: CASSHRQAMNTEAFF. The chain uses TRBV4-1 and TRBJ1-1; D might be TRBD1 (6 bases). Trimming stripped 3 bases from V and 0 bases from J, with 11 bases between. This CDR3 has 15 residues. Germline V gives CDR1 MGHRA, CDR2 YSYEKL.

In its sample, this clonotype was seen many times. This chain connects TRBV11-2 to TRBJ2-7; D gene ambiguous. V was shortened by 9 bases and J by 3 bases, with 9 bases between the two germline ends. From germline, CDR1 is SGHAT and CDR2 FQNNGV. The CDR3 has 11 residues. The CDR3 protein is CASGQSYEQYF. The CDR3 region has the DNA TGTGCCAGTGGTCAGAGCTACGAGCAGTACTTC.

This chain links TRBV7-2 with TRBJ1-1; 9 nucleotides agree with TRBD1. CDR3 length: 15 residues. V shed 6 bases, J shed 3 bases, and the junction held 8 bases outside the gene matches. Germline V CDR1 and CDR2: SGHTA, FQGNSA. This CDR3 is CASRADRGRDTEAFF. The CDR3 coding sequence is TGTGCCAGCAGAGCGGACAGGGGACGGGACACTGAAGCTTTCTTT. Filled out from reference TRBV7-2 and TRBJ1-1, the complete variable domain reads GAGVSQSPSNKVTEKGKDVELRCDPISGHTALYWYRQSLGQGLEFLIYFQGNSAPDKSGLPSDRFSAERTGGSVSTLTIQRTQQEDSAVYLCASRADRGRDTEAFFGQGTRLTVV.

For this clonotype: Because it lacks the conserved phenylalanine or tryptophan at the end, this CDR3 is likely a read error. The limits of the CDR3 on the DNA are not certain, so only TCRdb's listed CDR3 is given. The V gene is TRBV6-5, the J gene TRBJ2-2; no check of the table's D call, TRBD1, against the DNA was made. Inclusive of both ends, the CDR3 amounts to 11 amino acids. Germline V lookup: CDR1 MNHEY, CDR2 SVGAGI. The CDR3 sequence is CASSYGAGGVE.

Many counts were recorded for this clonotype. The chain combines TRBV7-2 with TRBJ2-7, with a possible D match to TRBD2 (5 bases). V gave up 6 bases and J gave up 1 base, with 13 bases separating them. There are 14 residues in the CDR3. CDR1 is SGHTA, CDR2 FQGNSA, per germline. The DNA of the CDR3 is TGTGCCAGCAGACACAGCGGTAAATCCTACGAGCAGTACTTC. Protein product: CASRHSGKSYEQYF.

Details on this clonotype: This may be a read error: a much more frequent sequence differs by one nucleotide. The V gene is TRBV6-6, the J gene TRBJ1-3; 8 positions match TRBD1. J lost 8 bases, V lost 5 bases, and 11 bases had no gene match. CDR1 MNHNY and CDR2 SVGAGI come from the germline V gene (reference sequence). CDR3 length: 15 residues. The CDR3 nucleotides read TGTGCCAGCAGTGCAGGCCGGACAGGGTGGGACACCATATATTTT. This encodes CASSAGRTGWDTIYF.

The table lists this clonotype with many counts. The chain links TRBV7-9 to TRBJ2-5; D is unresolved. V dropped 1 base and J dropped 4 bases, with 16 bases sitting between them. The CDR3 is 16 amino acids. CDR1 SEHNR and CDR2 FQNEAQ come from the germline V gene (reference sequence). The chain's CDR3 is CASSLGPVGSGETQYF. In nucleotides, the CDR3 is TGTGCCAGCAGCTTAGGGCCGGTCGGGTCAGGAGAGACCCAGTACTTC.